This T cell receptor (beta chain) emerged from a study of blood T cells in healthy people across ages. A J-beta primer mix and a sample-barcoded 5' primer were used in a second PCR of roughly 6 to 11 cycles. The template-switch adaptor was a 5' adaptor with 12 random nucleotides. It tagged each cDNA molecule. Sequencing of every sample gave 2.5 million or more CDR3-containing paired-end reads. TCRdb used MiXCR to reprocess the 5' RACE reads, holding one entry per CDR3 protein. The sample has roughly 680,000 distinct CDR3 sequences, roughly half seen once. Donor samples were obtained from healthy Caucasian individuals from Russia, aged roughly 6 to 90. The CDR3 is 15 residues long. V was shortened by 0 bases and J by 5 bases, with 14 bases between the two germline ends. CDR1 is SGHRS and CDR2 is YFSETQ in the germline V gene.

This rearrangement joins TRBV5-1 to TRBJ1-1; possibly TRBD1 for D (6 bases). The origin of this receptor is a woman of 80 years or more in good health. The sample consisted of blood. CDR3 coding DNA: TGCGCCAGCAGCTTGGGAGAGGGGGGAAAAACTGAAGCTTTCTTT. It translates to CASSLGEGGKTEAFF. The full variable domain, in which reference TRBV5-1 and TRBJ1-1 provide the parts outside the CDR3, is KAGVTQTPRYLIKTRGQQVTLSCSPISGHRSVSWYQQTPGQGLQFLFEYFSETQRNKGNFPGRFSGRQFSNSRSEMNVSTLELGDSALYLCASSLGEGGKTEAFFGQGTRLTVV.